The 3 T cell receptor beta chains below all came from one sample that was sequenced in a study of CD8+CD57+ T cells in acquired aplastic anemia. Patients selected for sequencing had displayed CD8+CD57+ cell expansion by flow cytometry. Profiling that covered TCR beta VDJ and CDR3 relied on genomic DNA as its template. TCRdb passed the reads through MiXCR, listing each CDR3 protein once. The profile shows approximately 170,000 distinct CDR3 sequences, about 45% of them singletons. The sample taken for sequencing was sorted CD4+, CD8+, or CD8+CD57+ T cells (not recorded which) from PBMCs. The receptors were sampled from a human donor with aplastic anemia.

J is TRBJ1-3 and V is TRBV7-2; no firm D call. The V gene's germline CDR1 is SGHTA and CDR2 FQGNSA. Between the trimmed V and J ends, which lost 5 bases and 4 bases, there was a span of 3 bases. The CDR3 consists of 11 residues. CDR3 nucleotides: TGTGCCAGCAGCCCCGGAAACACCATATATTTT. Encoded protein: CASSPGNTIYF.

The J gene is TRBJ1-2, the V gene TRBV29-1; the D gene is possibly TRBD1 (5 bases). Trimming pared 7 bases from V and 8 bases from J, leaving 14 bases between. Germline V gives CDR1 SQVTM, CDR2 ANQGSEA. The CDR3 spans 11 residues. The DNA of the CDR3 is TGCAGCGCCAGAGGGGATCTGGGCTACACCTTC. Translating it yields CSARGDLGYTF.

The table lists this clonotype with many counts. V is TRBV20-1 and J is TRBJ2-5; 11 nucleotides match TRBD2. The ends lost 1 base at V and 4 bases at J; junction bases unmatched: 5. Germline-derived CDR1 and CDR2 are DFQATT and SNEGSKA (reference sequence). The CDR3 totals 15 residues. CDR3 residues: CSARGVAGGVETQYF. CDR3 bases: TGCAGTGCTAGAGGGGTAGCGGGAGGGGTAGAGACCCAGTACTTC.